This T cell receptor (beta chain) appears in the sequencing data of a study of OX40 agonist ivuxolimab in advanced cancers. TCRdb's table, derived via immunoSEQ multiplex PCR, lists solely in-frame clones and lacks some. Among around 80,000 clones listed, around nine tenths were seen once. The TCR sequence derives from an adult with an advanced solid tumor such as melanoma, head and neck, liver or kidney cancer. The sample here was CD4+ or CD8+ T cells sorted from blood, taken in a trial of the OX40 agonist ivuxolimab.

CDR3 sequence reads: CASSPRGRRNTDTQYF. The CDR3 region has the DNA TGTGCCAGCAGCCCCCGGGGACGGAGGAACACAGATACGCAGTATTTT. The chain has TRBV7-3 and TRBJ2-3, with D possibly called TRBD1 or TRBD2 (5 bases each). Trimming took 5 bases from V and 2 from J, leaving 17 bases between them. Germline lookup yields CDR1 SGHTA and CDR2 FQGTGA. This CDR3 is built from 16 residues.